The rows below give T cell receptor beta chains drawn from one sample of a study of identical twins. MiXCR, applied by TCRdb to the 5' RACE reads, yields one record per CDR3 protein. The table has approximately 700,000 distinct CDR3 sequences, 5.5% to 6.5% seen once. Sequences were obtained from naive T cells sorted from blood. These receptors were collected from a man aged 18 to 35 in good health. CDR3s include the opening cysteine and the closing phenylalanine or tryptophan. A D gene is named only where the DNA matches it firmly. Clone sizes are given selectively: once, few, many, or a class where the clone is expanded.

cdr3_nt | cdr3_aa | clone_size | j_call | d_call | v_call
TGCAGTGCTAGAGGCCTGGGGGAAAAACTGTTTTTT | CSARGLGEKLFF | many | TRBJ1-4 | NA | TRBV20-1
TGTGCCAGCAGTTCAAGACTAGCGGGCCAAGAGACCCAGTACTTC | CASSSRLAGQETQYF | many | TRBJ2-5 | TRBD2 | TRBV6-5
TGCGCCAGCAGCCCAGAGAGCGGGAGATCAGATACGCAGTATTTT | CASSPESGRSDTQYF | many | TRBJ2-3 | TRBD2 | TRBV4-3
TGTGCCAGCAGTTTTGGGACAGGGCTCACCACTGAGCAGTTCTTC | CASSFGTGLTTEQFF | many | TRBJ2-1 | TRBD1 | TRBV12-3/TRBV12-4
TGCAGTGCTACCGGGACTCAGCGACCCTACGAGCAGTACTTC | CSATGTQRPYEQYF | NA | TRBJ2-7 | NA | TRBV20-1
TGTGCCAGCAGTGGACAGGGGCTATACAATGAGCAGTTCTTC | CASSGQGLYNEQFF | many | TRBJ2-1 | TRBD1 | TRBV12-3/TRBV12-4
TGTGCCACCGCATCACTACAGGGTGTTAATTCACCCCTCCACTTT | CATASLQGVNSPLHF | many | TRBJ1-6 | NA | TRBV2
TGTGCCAGCAGTTTACGGCCCCCCGGAAACACCATATATTTT | CASSLRPPGNTIYF | few | TRBJ1-3 | NA | TRBV12-3/TRBV12-4
TGCAGTGCCCGGACGGCGGGAGTGAGCTCCTACAATGAGCAGTTCTTC | CSARTAGVSSYNEQFF | NA | TRBJ2-1 | TRBD2 | TRBV20-1
TGTGCCAGCAGCGCATGGACAGGCGGGCGGGATAATGAAAAACTGTTTTTT | CASSAWTGGRDNEKLFF | NA | TRBJ1-4 | TRBD1 | TRBV7-9
TGTGCCACCAGCAGAGAGGCCAGAAACATTCAGTACTTC | CATSREARNIQYF | many | TRBJ2-4 | NA | TRBV15
TGTGCCAGCACCTATGGACTAGCTCACAATGAGCAGTTCTTC | CASTYGLAHNEQFF | many | TRBJ2-1 | TRBD2 | TRBV12-3/TRBV12-4
TGTGCCTGGAGTGAGGCAGGTCTGCAGGCTTTCTTT | CAWSEAGLQAFF | few | TRBJ1-1 | NA | TRBV30
TGCAGTGCTAGAGCGTACGTGCATGAGCAGTTCTTC | CSARAYVHEQFF | NA | TRBJ2-1 | NA | TRBV20-1
TGTGCCAGCAGCCGCGCGGGGGAACCCTACAATGAGCAGTTCTTC | CASSRAGEPYNEQFF | NA | TRBJ2-1 | TRBD2 | TRBV7-8
TGTGCCAGCAGCCAAGATCGGTTGGAGACCCAGTACTTC | CASSQDRLETQYF | many | TRBJ2-5 | NA | TRBV4-2
TGTGCCAGCAGTTCACCGGGACAGGTAGGCGATGAGCAGTTCTTC | CASSSPGQVGDEQFF | many | TRBJ2-1 | TRBD1 | TRBV12-3/TRBV12-4